The clone carrying this T cell receptor beta chain showed up many times. Its antigen is unidentified. One junction end does not reproduce the germline sequence, and a read error may be involved. The data belong to a study of T-cell reconstitution after alpha-beta-depleted transplantation in children. Preparing the TCRbeta library involved the use of unique molecular identifiers. From the PCR reads, TCRdb called clonotypes with MiXCR, one entry per CDR3 protein. The sample carries a few hundred thousand distinct CDR3 sequences, roughly a tenth recorded once. From germline, CDR1 is DFQATT and CDR2 SNEGSKA (reference sequence). This CDR3 is built from 12 residues. Study-wide points: T-cell numbers and diversity, one year after transplant, stemmed largely from T cells that were newly produced. Several hundred expanded graft clones reportedly gave rise to the alpha-beta T cells present about two months after transplant. From surviving recipient T cells and thymic progenitors came the high day-60 TCRbeta diversity observed in some patients.

This clonotype originated in a child under two years old with acute myeloid leukemia, due to receive a stem cell transplant. Sequenced here: PBMCs, sampled before TCRalphabeta/CD19-depleted stem cell transplant. V and J are TRBV20-1 and TRBJ1-1; D gene ambiguous. This CDR3 reads CSAFSPPDRRPF. In DNA form, the CDR3 reads TGCAGTGCTTTTTCTCCCCCGGATCGACGGCCCTTT.